These T cell receptor beta chains were read from a single sample in a study of PD-L1 blockade in urothelial cancer. TCRdb keeps only in-frame clones here, not all; method: immunoSEQ multiplex PCR. The sample consists of tens of thousands of clones, 65% to 85% of them appearing once. The sample consisted of PBMCs, taken around atezolizumab (anti-PD-L1) treatment. The receptors here all came from a man aged 55 to 69 with urothelial cancer. CDR3s include the opening cysteine and the closing phenylalanine or tryptophan. Clone size appears in some rows only: once, few, many, or a class for an expanded clone.

>TRBJ2-3|TRBV7-2|-
CASSPLSGRARNTQYF
>TRBJ1-1|TRBV5-1|few
CASSSTQGNEAFF
>TRBJ2-5|TRBV30|-
CAWSRTFQETQYF
>TRBJ2-2|TRBV27|-
CASRTSWTGELFF
>TRBJ1-5|TRBV21-1|-
CARLQGSNQPQHF
>TRBJ2-3|TRBV7-6|-
CASSLGGRATDTQYF
>TRBJ1-6|TRBV18|few
CASSPVRPPGSPLHF
>TRBJ2-7|TRBV18|-
CASSPPQGFYEQYF
>TRBJ2-1|TRBV30|-
CAWSVLSGRAYNEQFF
>TRBJ2-1|TRBV7-9|-
CASSIIGQGDLYNEQFF
>TRBJ1-2|TRBV5-6|-
CASSSDRGLGGYTF
>TRBJ1-4|TRBV30|-
CAWSQGGGGLFF
>TRBJ2-7|TRBV10-3|-
CAISELGLAGGFSYEQYF